Listed below are T cell receptor beta chains from one sample, sequenced in a study of graft-versus-host responses after intestinal transplantation. Assay used: immunoSEQ multiplex PCR; TCRdb lists only in-frame clones, some missing. The sample shows approximately 54,000 clones, about 89% of them seen only once. The sample here was PBMCs, taken roughly 680 days after intestinal transplant. The receptors originated from a human patient who received an intestinal transplant, so some T cells may come from the graft donor. CDR3s include the opening cysteine and the closing phenylalanine or tryptophan.

v_call,j_call,cdr3_length,cdr3_aa
TRBV11-3,TRBJ2-1,16,CASSLTSRTLNNEQFF
TRBV5-5,TRBJ1-5,13,CASSLMDYQPQHF
TRBV30,TRBJ2-2,13,CAWSGREPGELFF
TRBV13,TRBJ1-6,15,CASSLGDRGDSPLHF
TRBV5-4,TRBJ1-1,12,CASSLALGAAFF
TRBV6-1,TRBJ1-4,15,CASSEAGSTYEKLFF
TRBV7-2,TRBJ2-1,15,CASSFTRGANNEQFF
TRBV7-6,TRBJ1-3,15,CASSRAGAGGNTIYF
TRBV7-9,TRBJ1-1,13,CASSRSLNTEAFF
TRBV27,TRBJ2-7,14,CASSGASFLNEQYF
TRBV4-2,TRBJ1-6,16,CASSQASGRYNSPLHF
TRBV4-1,TRBJ2-2,14,CASSRLVGTGELFF
TRBV7-7,TRBJ2-5,14,CASSLAQSGETQYF
TRBV27,TRBJ1-2,13,CASSGLGHEGYTF